This TCR beta chain was sequenced during a study of neurological immune-mediated disorders. TCRdb re-called the 5' RACE reads through MiXCR, storing one row per CDR3 protein. Of tens of thousands of distinct CDR3 sequences listed, approximately 17% were seen once; the top ten hold approximately 15%. Many counts were recorded for this clonotype. This CDR3 spans 14 amino acids. V trimming: 4 bases; J trimming: 4 bases; junction bases outside the gene matches: 5. The sequence was obtained from a woman aged 40 to 50 in good health. Material: PBMCs. The genes are TRBV12-3 or TRBV12-4 and TRBJ2-7; 9 bases match TRBD1. The CDR3 nucleotides read TGTGCCAGCAGTTCCGGGACAGGGATATACGAGCAGTACTTC. Its translation is CASSSGTGIYEQYF.